The subject of this entry is one TCR beta chain. These data originate in a study of OX40 agonist ivuxolimab in advanced cancers. Across the whole study: The patients received agonistic anti-OX40 (CD134) antibody ivuxolimab. The patients received ivuxolimab by intravenous route every 2 weeks at 0.01 to 10 mg/kg.

CDR1 and CDR2 from the germline V gene are MNHEY and SMNVEV (reference sequence). CDR3 length: 17 amino acids. V lost 2 bases to trimming and J lost 2 bases, with 13 bases between them. Data came from immunoSEQ multiplex PCR; TCRdb stores just in-frame clones and leaves some out. In the table there are under 85,000 clones, 85% of which are singletons. This clonotype originated in an adult with an advanced solid tumor such as melanoma, head and neck, liver or kidney cancer. This specimen consisted of CD4+ or CD8+ T cells sorted from blood, obtained in a trial of the OX40 agonist ivuxolimab. This sequence joins TRBV27 and TRBJ2-6; D might be TRBD2 (7 bases). For the CDR3, the DNA is TGTGCCAGCAGTTTAAGCGGGACAAACGCTGGGGCCAACGTCCTGACTTTC. This translates into CASSLSGTNAGANVLTF.